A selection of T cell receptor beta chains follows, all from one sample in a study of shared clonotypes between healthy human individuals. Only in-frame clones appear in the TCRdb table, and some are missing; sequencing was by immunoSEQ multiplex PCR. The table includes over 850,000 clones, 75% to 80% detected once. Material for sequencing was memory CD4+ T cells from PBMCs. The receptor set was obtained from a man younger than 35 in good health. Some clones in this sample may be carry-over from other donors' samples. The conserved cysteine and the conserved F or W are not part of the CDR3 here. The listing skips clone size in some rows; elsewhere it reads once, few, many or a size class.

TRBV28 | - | ASRLLGNLGSYEQY
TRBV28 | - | ASKGTEVFYSNQPQH
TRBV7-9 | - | ASSLNPHSTDTQY
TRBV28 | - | ASSALPYTQY
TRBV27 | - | ASREPGTGGGYGYT
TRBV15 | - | ATSRDRDYEQY
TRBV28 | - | ASRYNKNTEAF
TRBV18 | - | ASSPVQARALMNTEAF
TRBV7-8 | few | ASSRGTGVDFYGYT
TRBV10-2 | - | ASTLEGARADTQY
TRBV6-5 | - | ASSSGTFTGDTQY
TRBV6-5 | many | ASSYSIDGHEQY